The 30 T cell receptor beta chains in this list originate from one sample, sequenced in a study of response to subunit inactivated influenza vaccine (dated by TCRdb to 2016 to 2019). Libraries were built with RT-PCR. TCRdb names Illumina HiSeq 2500 as the instrument used. TCRdb ran its own pipeline on the public reads, namely fastp trimming at Q25 and MiXCR clone calling, and kept in-frame beta chains. Each CDR3 protein appears once, grouped with its most common genes and DNA. The sample table lists a few hundred thousand distinct CDR3 sequences, 6% to 9% of them with a count of one. The leading ten clones occupy around 14% of the sample. Material: PBMCs from blood, obtained less than 30 months after vaccination. Source of these receptors: a man between 50 and 70 years old who received an inactivated influenza vaccine. Donor details come from another sample of the same person, matched by shared clones.

This clonotype showed up just a few times. The V gene is TRBV4-2, the J gene TRBJ1-4; D gene uncertain. Trimming cost V 0 bases and J 5 bases, with 10 bases left between them. This CDR3 contains 15 residues. Germline V gene sequence: CDR1 LGHNA, CDR2 YNFKEQ. The CDR3 coding sequence is TGTGCCAGCAGCCAAGATGCGGGTTGGAATGAAAAACTGTTTTTT. This encodes CASSQDAGWNEKLFF.

CDR3 sequence reads: CASSLAQRQGVGEQYF. The CDR3 DNA sequence: TGCGCCAGCAGCTTGGCTCAGAGACAGGGTGTAGGCGAGCAGTACTTC. The gene calls are TRBV5-1 and TRBJ2-7; 7 bases fit TRBD1. Losses at the gene ends were 0 bases for V and 6 bases for J; bases not matched to a gene: 12. The CDR3 length is 16 residues. Germline lookup yields CDR1 SGHRS and CDR2 YFSETQ.

The V gene is TRBV19, the J gene TRBJ2-4; D is unclear. V gave up 0 bases and J gave up 3 bases, with 6 bases separating them. In germline, CDR1 is LNHDA, CDR2 SQIVND (reference sequence). The CDR3 consists of 14 residues. CDR3 coding DNA: TGTGCCAGTAGTATAGAACGTAACAAAAACATTCAGTACTTC. Protein product: CASSIERNKNIQYF.

The table lists this clonotype with a few counts. This chain joins TRBV5-4 and TRBJ1-1, with D perhaps TRBD1 (6 bases). From germline, CDR1 is SGHNT and CDR2 YYREEE (reference sequence). The CDR3 spans 13 residues. Trimming took 4 bases from V and 4 from J, leaving 11 bases between them. CDR3 region: CASSPGERTEAFF. CDR3 DNA sequence: TGTGCCAGCAGCCCAGGGGAGCGCACTGAAGCTTTCTTT.

This clonotype came up many times. The chain's CDR3 is CASSQASSLAVPQETQYF. The CDR3 DNA reads TGCGCCAGCAGCCAAGCTTCGTCCCTAGCGGTACCCCAAGAGACCCAGTACTTC. The chain joins TRBV4-1 to TRBJ2-5; 7 nucleotides match TRBD2. This CDR3 is 18 amino acids long. Germline-derived CDR1 and CDR2 are MGHRA and YSYEKL. V lost 1 base, J lost 1 base, and 12 bases stayed unmatched.

This clonotype came up many times. The chain has TRBV5-5 and TRBJ2-5; the D gene could be TRBD1 or TRBD2 (6 bases each). The V gene's germline CDR1 is SGHKS and CDR2 YYEKEE (reference sequence). Trimming pared 4 bases from V and 4 bases from J, leaving 17 bases between. The CDR3 length is 15 residues. The CDR3 region is CASSPVRGVGETQYF. DNA for the CDR3: TGTGCCAGCAGCCCTGTTAGGGGGGTGGGAGAGACCCAGTACTTC.

This chain connects TRBV4-2 to TRBJ2-2, with 11 bases that match TRBD2. Germline V gives CDR1 LGHNA, CDR2 YNFKEQ. J was trimmed by 8 bases and V by 3 bases; bases with no gene match: 8. This CDR3 has 16 residues. The CDR3 DNA reads TGTGCCAGCAGCCAGGGGACTAGCGGACTAAGGGGGGAGCTGTTTTTT. Its translation is CASSQGTSGLRGELFF.

The chain carries TRBV2 and TRBJ2-2; 8 nucleotides align to TRBD1. CDR1 is SNHLY and CDR2 is FYNNEI in the germline V gene. The V gene end was trimmed by 10 bases and the J gene end by 7 bases; junction bases not matched to a gene: 8. This CDR3 region has 13 residues. In nucleotides, the CDR3 is TGTGCCACCATGGACAGGGTGGTCGGGGAGCTGTTTTTT. This encodes CATMDRVVGELFF.

This clonotype was seen more than once but under ten times. The genes are TRBV12-3 or TRBV12-4 and TRBJ2-5; no clear D. The CDR3 has 13 amino acids. Trimming shortened V by 3 bases and J by 3 bases, and 8 bases separated the two germline ends. The CDR3 sequence is CASSFPPKETQYF. The CDR3 bases are TGTGCCAGCAGTTTCCCACCGAAAGAGACCCAGTACTTC.

The rearrangement uses TRBV7-2 and TRBJ2-3; D call uncertain. CDR1 SGHTA and CDR2 FQGNSA come from the germline V gene. The CDR3 consists of 14 residues. Trimming left V 5 bases short and J 1 base short, with 10 bases between. CDR3 DNA: TGTGCCAGCAGCCCCTACGGACGCACAGATACGCAGTATTTT. It yields the protein CASSPYGRTDTQYF.

V and J are TRBV24-1 and TRBJ2-1; a possible D gene is TRBD2 (6 bases). This CDR3 contains 15 residues. With 6 bases removed from V and 6 bases from J, the gap between germline ends came to 17 bases. Per germline, CDR1 KGHDR and CDR2 SFDVKD. CDR3 protein: CATSLTGSRPNEQFF. In nucleotides, the CDR3 is TGTGCCACCAGTCTTACCGGGAGTCGGCCCAATGAGCAGTTCTTC.

In nucleotides, the CDR3 is TGTGCCAGCAGCTTAGTTGGAGCTGGGCATGAGCAGTTCTTC. It codes for CASSLVGAGHEQFF. This chain joins TRBV7-8 and TRBJ2-1; D not resolved. The CDR3 runs 14 residues. V lost 1 base and J 8 bases, leaving 12 bases between the germline ends. The germline CDR1 and CDR2 sequences are SGHVS and FQNEAQ.

Ten or more counts support this clonotype. The J gene is TRBJ2-7, the V gene TRBV7-9; D may be TRBD1 (6 bases). Germline CDR1 and CDR2: SEHNR and FQNEAQ (reference sequence). V was shortened by 5 bases and J by 13 bases, with 30 bases between the two germline ends. This CDR3 has 16 residues. This CDR3 is CASSPGHGDRSTSIYF. For the CDR3, the DNA is TGTGCCAGCAGCCCGGGACACGGGGATCGGTCTACGAGCATTTACTTC.

This clonotype was found a few times. The chain recombines TRBV5-6 with TRBJ2-5, with D maybe TRBD1 (7 bases). Germline V lookup: CDR1 SGHDT, CDR2 YYEEEE. V was shortened by 1 base and J by 4 bases, with 17 bases between the two germline ends. The CDR3 totals 16 residues. The DNA for the CDR3 is TGTGCCAGCAGCTTGCGGTACAGGGGAGGTGGAGAGACCCAGTACTTC. It encodes CASSLRYRGGGETQYF.

This clonotype was counted only a few times. The V call is TRBV24-1, the J call TRBJ2-7; 8 positions agree with TRBD2. The CDR3 runs 15 residues. Germline CDR1 reads KGHDR; CDR2 reads SFDVKD. V lost 4 bases and J lost 4; bases outside the gene matches: 8. CDR3 nucleotide sequence: TGTGCCACCAGTGAAACCGGGACTAGTAGGTACGAGCAGTACTTC. This encodes CATSETGTSRYEQYF.

This clonotype was seen a handful of times. The chain recombines TRBV27 with TRBJ2-7, with TRBD1 identical over 7 bases. Germline values: CDR1 MNHEY, CDR2 SMNVEV (reference sequence). J was trimmed by 3 bases and V by 1 base; bases with no gene match: 3. The CDR3 totals 14 residues. The CDR3, as DNA: TGTGCCAGCAGTTTATTCAGGGGGAACTACGAGCAGTACTTC. As protein: CASSLFRGNYEQYF.

The J gene is TRBJ2-3, the V gene TRBV29-1, with D uncertain. With 7 bases removed from V and 2 bases from J, the gap between germline ends came to 16 bases. The CDR3 covers 14 residues. CDR1 and CDR2 from the germline V gene are SQVTM and ANQGSEA. The CDR3 bases are TGCAGCGCTCAGGTTGGCGGCATCACAGATACGCAGTATTTT. It yields the protein CSAQVGGITDTQYF.

This clonotype was detected ten times or more. The genes are TRBV29-1 and TRBJ2-5; D perhaps matches TRBD2 (6 bases). Looked up from germline, CDR1 is SQVTM and CDR2 is ANQGSEA. The germline V and J ends were trimmed by 2 bases and 2 bases, with 12 bases remaining between them. The CDR3 extends over 14 amino acids. The CDR3 DNA sequence: TGCAGCGTTGAAAGGGATGGGGGGCAAGAGACCCAGTACTTC. It encodes CSVERDGGQETQYF.

This clonotype was observed at least ten times. V and J are TRBV5-5 and TRBJ1-5, with 7 bases fitting TRBD1. CDR1 and CDR2 from the germline V gene are SGHKS and YYEKEE (reference sequence). V was pared by 4 bases and J by 6 bases, with 10 bases of the junction left unmatched. This CDR3 has 15 residues. Here the CDR3 reads CASSVQGGAGQPQHF. For the CDR3, the DNA is TGTGCCAGCAGCGTGCAAGGGGGCGCGGGTCAGCCCCAGCATTTT. The variable domain in full, with the rest retrieved from reference TRBV5-5 and TRBJ1-5, is DAGVTQSPTHLIKTRGQQVTLRCSPISGHKSVSWYQQVLGQGPQFIFQYYEKEERGRGNFPDRFSARQFPNYSSELNVNALLLGDSALYLCASSVQGGAGQPQHFGDGTRLSIL.

This clonotype turned up a few times. This chain links TRBV12-3 or TRBV12-4 with TRBJ1-1; D uncertain. CDR3 size: 10 residues. Trimming shortened V by 8 bases and J by 7 bases, and 8 bases separated the two germline ends. The CDR3 DNA reads as TGTGCCAGCCAAAGATTTGAAGCTTTCTTT. It is translated as CASQRFEAFF.

This CDR3 reads CASSELVSLSNEQFF. As DNA, the CDR3 is TGTGCCAGCAGTGAACTAGTTTCCCTTTCCAATGAGCAGTTCTTC. The rearrangement links TRBV12-3 or TRBV12-4 to TRBJ2-1, with D possibly matching TRBD2 (5 bases). Trimming took off 5 bases at V and 6 bases at J, with 17 bases between the two ends. The CDR3 contains 15 residues.

The chain links TRBV5-5 to TRBJ2-1; 10 nucleotides agree with TRBD2. The CDR3 totals 16 residues. Trimming at V came to 0 bases and at J to 4 bases, leaving 4 bases not matched to a gene. Germline V gene data show CDR1 as SGHKS and CDR2 as YYEKEE (reference sequence). This CDR3 reads CASSLARTSGYNEQFF. CDR3 nucleotide sequence: TGTGCCAGCAGCTTGGCTCGGACTAGCGGATACAATGAGCAGTTCTTC. Drawing the rest from reference TRBV5-5 and TRBJ2-1, the complete variable domain is DAGVTQSPTHLIKTRGQQVTLRCSPISGHKSVSWYQQVLGQGPQFIFQYYEKEERGRGNFPDRFSARQFPNYSSELNVNALLLGDSALYLCASSLARTSGYNEQFFGPGTRLTVL.

V and J are TRBV12-3 or TRBV12-4 and TRBJ2-2; D not resolved. The CDR3 has 17 amino acids. Deletions cut 6 bases from V and 0 bases from J, with 17 bases between. The CDR3 sequence: CASSPLWRQTNTGELFF. DNA of the CDR3: TGTGCCAGCAGCCCGCTATGGCGCCAAACGAACACCGGGGAGCTGTTTTTT.

In this sample, this clonotype turned up many times. The chain couples TRBV7-2 to TRBJ2-7, with TRBD2 matching over 14 bases. Germline CDR1 is SGHTA and CDR2 is FQGNSA. The V and J ends lost 1 base and 6 bases, in that order; junction bases with no gene match: 5. The CDR3 loop spans 16 amino acids. The CDR3 region is CASSLEGLAGGVEQYF. The CDR3 DNA follows: TGTGCCAGCAGCTTAGAAGGACTAGCGGGAGGTGTCGAGCAGTACTTC.

At least ten counts were recorded for this clonotype. V and J are TRBV20-1 and TRBJ2-3; D unresolved. The CDR3 covers 13 residues. Germline CDR1 DFQATT, CDR2 SNEGSKA (reference sequence). The ends were cut back, 0 bases at V and 6 bases at J, with 10 bases in the middle. The CDR3 protein is CSARDIGMDTQYF. The CDR3 bases are TGCAGTGCTAGAGATATAGGGATGGATACGCAGTATTTT.

The CDR3 loop reads CSARGTNSYEQYF. CDR3 DNA sequence: TGCAGTGCTAGGGGGACTAACTCCTACGAGCAGTACTTC. This rearrangement joins TRBV20-1 to TRBJ2-7, with 7 bases fitting TRBD2. The CDR3 contains 13 residues. After removal of 3 bases from V and 0 bases from J, the junction contained 2 bases not matched to a gene. The germline V gene has CDR1 DFQATT and CDR2 SNEGSKA (reference sequence).

This clonotype was counted only a few times. CDR3 protein: CASSWMGQGNEQFF. The CDR3 DNA reads TGCGCCAGCAGCTGGATGGGGCAGGGCAATGAGCAGTTCTTC. This rearrangement joins TRBV5-1 to TRBJ2-1; possibly TRBD1 for D (5 bases). Trimming took off 3 bases at V and 6 bases at J, with 13 bases between the two ends. The CDR3 is 14 amino acids. The V gene's germline CDR1 is SGHRS and CDR2 YFSETQ.

The gene calls are TRBV12-3 or TRBV12-4 and TRBJ1-1, with D unclear. The V end lost 3 bases, the J end lost 1 base, and 9 bases lay between the germline ends. The CDR3 is made up of 14 amino acids. The CDR3 reads CASSFDHRNTEAFF. CDR3 in DNA: TGTGCCAGCAGTTTCGATCACAGGAACACTGAAGCTTTCTTT.

This clonotype was seen a handful of times. This CDR3 reads CASSPRLADYNEQFF. As DNA, the CDR3 is TGTGCCAGCAGCCCCCGACTAGCGGACTACAATGAGCAGTTCTTC. V and J are TRBV12-3 or TRBV12-4 and TRBJ2-1; 9 nucleotides align to TRBD2. The ends lost 6 bases at V and 3 bases at J; junction bases unmatched: 6. The CDR3 length is 15 residues.

This clonotype came up a few times. This chain connects TRBV15 to TRBJ2-3, with 7 bases identical to TRBD1. CDR3 length: 16 residues. V lost 2 bases to trimming and J lost 5 bases; unmatched junction nucleotides: 10. The germline V gene has CDR1 LNHNV and CDR2 YYDKDF (reference sequence). CDR3 coding DNA: TGTGCCACCAGCAGAAGCGGCAGGGGGTTGGGAGATACGCAGTATTTT. Translating gives CATSRSGRGLGDTQYF.